A single sample gave rise to the 25 T cell receptor beta chains below, sequenced in a study of spatial heterogeneity in lung cancer. One entry per CDR3 protein, called by TCRdb with MiXCR from the 5' RACE reads. Here the sample spans tens of thousands of distinct CDR3 sequences, around 5.2% being singletons. Time point meaning: sample taken at primary tumor resection. Frozen PBMC, nontumor lung or tumor provided whole RNA, which was sequenced unsorted. The input for sequencing was PBMCs, taken at surgery. The receptor source for this set is a female donor with early-stage non-small cell lung cancer.

This clonotype has ten or more counts. This chain joins TRBV12-1 and TRBJ1-5; TRBD1 was called by the table and not checked on the DNA. TRBV12-1 represents a pseudogene. The CDR3 covers 18 residues. The chain's CDR3 is CASSCRSPTGVGNQPQHF. CDR3 sequence (DNA): TGTGCCAGCAGCTGTAGAAGTCCGACAGGGGTTGGCAATCAGCCCCAGCATTTT.

This clonotype was detected many times. This sequence joins TRBV4-1 and TRBJ1-1, with D unresolved. With 0 bases removed from V and 2 bases from J, the gap between germline ends came to 13 bases. This CDR3 contains 16 residues. CDR1 MGHRA and CDR2 YSYEKL come from the germline V gene. CDR3 coding DNA: TGCGCCAGCAGCCAAGAATCCATGGGAAGAAACACTGAAGCTTTCTTT. Translation gives CASSQESMGRNTEAFF.

Many counts were recorded for this clonotype. V and J are TRBV9 and TRBJ2-7; D tentatively reads TRBD1 or TRBD2 (5 bases each). Per germline, CDR1 SGDLS and CDR2 YYNGEE. V was clipped by 0 bases and J by 2 bases, with 12 bases between them. This CDR3 has 15 residues. The CDR3 loop is CASSVGGGSPYEQYF. CDR3 DNA sequence: TGTGCCAGCAGCGTAGGTGGGGGTTCGCCCTACGAGCAGTACTTC.

V and J are TRBV14 and TRBJ1-1; tentatively, D is TRBD1 (6 bases). V lost 5 bases and J lost 0, with 7 bases in between. Looked up from germline, CDR1 is SGHDN and CDR2 is FVKESK. The CDR3 has 13 amino acids. CDR3 nucleotide sequence: TGTGCCAGCAGCACAGGGTTGAACACTGAAGCTTTCTTT. Amino acid sequence: CASSTGLNTEAFF. The whole variable domain, remainder taken from reference TRBV14 and TRBJ1-1, is EAGVTQFPSHSVIEKGQTVTLRCDPISGHDNLYWYRRVMGKEIKFLLHFVKESKQDESGMPNNRFLAERTGGTYSTLKVQPAELEDSGVYFCASSTGLNTEAFFGQGTRLTVV.

In this sample, this clonotype turned up a few times. The chain links TRBV20-1 to TRBJ2-2; tentative D call: TRBD2 (5 bases). V was pared by 2 bases and J by 3 bases, with 13 bases between. The CDR3 sequence is 15 residues long. CDR1 is DFQATT and CDR2 is SNEGSKA in the germline V gene (reference sequence). CDR3: CSARHPMRDTGELFF. CDR3 nucleotides: TGCAGTGCTAGACACCCGATGCGGGACACCGGGGAGCTGTTTTTT.

By share, this clonotype ranks as medium-sized. This chain joins TRBV11-2 and TRBJ2-3, with D unclear. The CDR3 sequence is 12 residues long. CDR1 is SGHAT and CDR2 is FQNNGV in the germline V gene. V lost 5 bases to trimming and J lost 5 bases, with 8 bases between them. Here the CDR3 reads CASSANRDTQYF. The CDR3 nucleotides are TGTGCCAGCAGCGCCAACAGAGATACGCAGTATTTT.

The J gene is TRBJ1-4, the V gene TRBV18, with 10 positions matching TRBD1. V was clipped by 3 bases and J by 5 bases; unmatched bases: 6. The CDR3 totals 16 residues. Germline CDR1 is KGHSH and CDR2 is LQKENI. DNA for the CDR3: TGTGCCAGCTCACCGGGGGACAGGGGCGAAAATGAAAAACTGTTTTTT. Its protein product is CASSPGDRGENEKLFF.

The V call is TRBV30, the J call TRBJ1-1; no clear D gene. This CDR3 comprises 12 residues. Trimming cost V 0 bases and J 4 bases, with 6 bases left between them. Germline CDR1 reads GTSNPN; CDR2 reads SVGIG (reference sequence). The chain's CDR3 is CAWSVSGTEAFF. CDR3 bases: TGTGCCTGGAGTGTGTCGGGCACTGAAGCTTTCTTT. The full variable domain, rest sourced from reference TRBV30 and TRBJ1-1, is SQTIHQWPATLVQPVGSPLSLECTVEGTSNPNLYWYRQAAGRGLQLLFYSVGIGQISSEVPQNLSASRPQDRQFILSSKKLLLSDSGFYLCAWSVSGTEAFFGQGTRLTVV.

The V call is TRBV5-6, the J call TRBJ1-5; D is unresolved. Germline CDR1 reads SGHDT; CDR2 reads YYEEEE. The CDR3 consists of 12 residues. Trimming left V 1 base short and J 3 bases short, with 2 bases between. This CDR3 reads CASSLHNQPQHF. The CDR3 nucleotides are TGTGCCAGCAGCTTGCACAATCAGCCCCAGCATTTT.

This clonotype was found many times. V usage is TRBV20-1 and J usage is TRBJ2-3, with 8 bases fitting TRBD2. Germline V lookup: CDR1 DFQATT, CDR2 SNEGSKA (reference sequence). The CDR3 sequence is 15 residues long. V shed 7 bases and J 2 bases; nucleotides not matched to a gene: 11. As DNA, the CDR3 is TGCAGTGGCCAGAGGCGGGGGGCCTTCACAGATACGCAGTATTTT. Translating gives CSGQRRGAFTDTQYF.

This clonotype was counted many times. The chain combines TRBV5-1 with TRBJ2-7; 7 nucleotides line up with TRBD1. This CDR3 is built from 15 residues. CDR1 is SGHRS and CDR2 is YFSETQ in the germline V gene. Trimming cost V 0 bases and J 2 bases; bases outside gene matches: 5. The CDR3 DNA is TGCGCCAGCAGCTTGGCTACAGGGGCGGCCTACGAGCAGTACTTC. It yields the protein CASSLATGAAYEQYF. Based on the CDR3 plus reference TRBV5-1 and TRBJ2-7, the full variable domain is KAGVTQTPRYLIKTRGQQVTLSCSPISGHRSVSWYQQTPGQGLQFLFEYFSETQRNKGNFPGRFSGRQFSNSRSEMNVSTLELGDSALYLCASSLATGAAYEQYFGPGTRLTVT.

This clonotype was counted at least ten times. The CDR3 nucleotides read TGTGCCTGGTGGGCGGACACTGAAGCTTTCTTT. Translation: CAWWADTEAFF. The chain joins TRBV2 to TRBJ1-1; D gene unclear. The ends were cut back, 11 bases at V and 3 bases at J, with 10 bases in the middle. The CDR3 length is 11 residues. Per germline, CDR1 SNHLY and CDR2 FYNNEI.

This clonotype has at least ten counts. The rearrangement links TRBV10-1 to TRBJ1-2; perhaps TRBD1 as D (6 bases). Germline V gene data show CDR1 as WNHNN and CDR2 as SYGVQD (reference sequence). The CDR3 covers 14 residues. V was pared by 8 bases and J by 8 bases, with 21 bases between. CDR3 in DNA: TGCGCCAGCTGGATCCCCGGGACAAAAAGGGGCTACACCTTC. As protein: CASWIPGTKRGYTF.

This clonotype was picked up many times. This rearrangement joins TRBV5-6 to TRBJ1-4; no definite D call. From germline, CDR1 is SGHDT and CDR2 YYEEEE. The V and J ends lost 1 base and 0 bases respectively, with 13 bases between them. The CDR3 is made up of 17 amino acids. The CDR3, as DNA: TGTGCCAGCAGCTTGAAGTCCGCAGTAACAACTAATGAAAAACTGTTTTTT. It yields the protein CASSLKSAVTTNEKLFF.

This chain joins TRBV27 and TRBJ2-7; 7 bases align to TRBD2. The CDR3 length is 15 residues. In germline, CDR1 is MNHEY, CDR2 SMNVEV (reference sequence). V gave up 6 bases and J gave up 4 bases; unmatched junction bases: 12. CDR3 nucleotides: TGTGCCAGCAGAACAAGTGGAGGACTAGAGTACGAGCAGTACTTC. Its protein is CASRTSGGLEYEQYF.

Ten or more counts support this clonotype. V and J are TRBV5-1 and TRBJ2-7; the match to TRBD1 covers 7 bases. This CDR3 contains 13 residues. V shed 0 bases and J 6 bases; nucleotides not matched to a gene: 3. Germline-derived CDR1 and CDR2 are SGHRS and YFSETQ. CDR3 region: CASSLVPGGEQYF. The CDR3 DNA reads as TGCGCCAGCAGCTTGGTTCCAGGGGGCGAGCAGTACTTC.

This clonotype was seen a few times. This chain connects TRBV15 to TRBJ2-7; 9 positions match TRBD1. Germline V CDR1 and CDR2: LNHNV, YYDKDF (reference sequence). The trim removed 3 bases at V and 4 bases at J, leaving 7 bases unmatched. The CDR3 sequence is 15 residues long. CDR3 loop: CATSRAGQGQYEQYF. In nucleotides, the CDR3 is TGTGCCACCAGCAGGGCTGGACAGGGGCAATACGAGCAGTACTTC.

This clonotype was observed a handful of times. The chain recombines TRBV24-1 with TRBJ2-1, with D maybe TRBD2 (5 bases). V lost 3 bases and J lost 6, with 17 bases in between. The V gene's germline CDR1 is KGHDR and CDR2 SFDVKD. This CDR3 region has 16 residues. This CDR3 reads CATSDPSGGWSNEQFF. In DNA form, the CDR3 reads TGTGCCACCAGTGATCCATCTGGCGGGTGGAGCAATGAGCAGTTCTTC.

The chain uses TRBV2 and TRBJ1-5; no reliable D call. The CDR3 sequence is 15 residues long. The ends were cut back, 1 base at V and 1 base at J, with 8 bases in the middle. The germline V gene has CDR1 SNHLY and CDR2 FYNNEI. CDR3 in amino acids: CASSEDLGSNQPQHF. Written as DNA, the CDR3 is TGTGCCAGCAGTGAAGACTTGGGGAGCAATCAGCCCCAGCATTTT.

This clonotype was found many times. For the CDR3, the DNA is TGTGCCAGCAGTTCTAGGACAGGGGTGGAGAACACTGAAGCTTTCTTT. Protein: CASSSRTGVENTEAFF. V gene TRBV6-5 combines with J gene TRBJ1-1; 9 bases fit TRBD1. Trimming took 4 bases from V and 1 from J; bases not matched to a gene: 7. Germline CDR1 is MNHEY and CDR2 is SVGAGI. This CDR3 is 16 amino acids long.

This clonotype was seen only a few times. V gene TRBV29-1 combines with J gene TRBJ1-2; 7 bases agree with TRBD1. CDR3 length: 15 amino acids. With 0 bases clipped from V and 2 bases from J, the junction kept 6 bases outside the gene matches. Germline V gene lookup returns CDR1 SQVTM and CDR2 ANQGSEA. Here the CDR3 DNA reads TGCAGCGTTGAAGAGGGAGGGGGCGCGAACTATGGCTACACCTTC. Protein sequence: CSVEEGGGANYGYTF.

This clonotype occurred many times. This chain uses TRBV4-2 with TRBJ1-6, with 9 bases lining up with TRBD1. Per germline, CDR1 LGHNA and CDR2 YNFKEQ. This CDR3 is 15 amino acids long. Trimming removed 4 bases from V and 11 bases from J; junction bases left unmatched: 9. CDR3 DNA sequence: TGTGCCAGCAGCCTAAAGACAGGGGGAGGCCCACCCCTCCACTTT. It encodes CASSLKTGGGPPLHF.

In its sample, this clonotype was seen many times. This chain joins TRBV2 and TRBJ1-1; D is uncertain. V lost 2 bases and J 1 base, leaving 11 bases between the germline ends. The germline V gene has CDR1 SNHLY and CDR2 FYNNEI. This CDR3 comprises 15 residues. The CDR3 DNA reads TGTGCCAGCAGTGAATTCGTCGTACAGAACACTGAAGCTTTCTTT. As protein: CASSEFVVQNTEAFF.

The chain has TRBV9 and TRBJ2-7; 9 bases line up with TRBD1. CDR1 is SGDLS and CDR2 is YYNGEE in the germline V gene. V gave up 0 bases and J gave up 4 bases; unmatched junction bases: 5. The CDR3 has 15 amino acids. The CDR3 spells CASSVGGTGLYEQYF. The CDR3 DNA follows: TGTGCCAGCAGCGTAGGTGGGACAGGGCTTTACGAGCAGTACTTC. The entire variable domain, with the rest obtained from reference TRBV9 and TRBJ2-7, is as follows: DSGVTQTPKHLITATGQRVTLRCSPRSGDLSVYWYQQSLDQGLQFLIQYYNGEERAKGNILERFSAQQFPDLHSELNLSSLELGDSALYFCASSVGGTGLYEQYFGPGTRLTVT.

This clonotype showed up many times. This chain's CDR3 is CASSVAAVSSYEQYF. CDR3 in DNA: TGTGCCAGCAGCGTAGCGGCCGTGAGCTCCTACGAGCAGTACTTC. The chain has TRBV9 and TRBJ2-7; the D is unclear. The germline V and J ends were trimmed by 0 bases and 0 bases, with 10 bases remaining between them. In germline, CDR1 is SGDLS, CDR2 YYNGEE. This CDR3 is built from 15 residues.